This T cell receptor beta chain was recovered during a study of OX40 agonist ivuxolimab in advanced cancers. CDR1 and CDR2 (germline): SGHDT, YYEEEE. The ends lost 4 bases at V and 2 bases at J; junction bases unmatched: 9. The CDR3 is made up of 16 amino acids. The repertoire was sequenced with immunoSEQ multiplex PCR; TCRdb's copy has only in-frame clones and lacks some. The sample comprises over 65,000 clones, over 80% of which are singletons, and about 0.34% rests with the top ten. The chain uses TRBV5-6 and TRBJ2-3; 8 nucleotides match TRBD1. The source material was CD4+ or CD8+ T cells sorted from blood, sampled in a trial of the OX40 agonist ivuxolimab. This sequence originates from an adult with an advanced solid tumor such as melanoma, head and neck, liver or kidney cancer. The DNA for the CDR3 is TGTGCCAGCAGCCTCCCGACAGGGGCACACACAGATACGCAGTATTTT. The encoded protein is CASSLPTGAHTDTQYF.